A selection of T cell receptor beta chains follows, all from one sample in a study of blood T cells in healthy people across ages. A single record per CDR3 protein comes from TCRdb applying MiXCR to the 5' RACE reads. This sample has about 1.8 million distinct CDR3 sequences, with around 50% found just once. The sequenced sample was blood. These receptors were obtained from a woman in her forties in good health. Both conserved end residues are part of each CDR3. A D gene is named only where the DNA matches it firmly. Rows give clone size only sometimes, using once, few, many, or a class for an expanded clone.

v_call	clone_size	j_call	d_call	cdr3_nt	cdr3_aa
TRBV4-3	NA	TRBJ2-7	TRBD1	TGCGCCAGCAGCCAATTCGAGGGGGCCTCCGAGCAGTACTTC	CASSQFEGASEQYF
TRBV27	NA	TRBJ2-5	TRBD2	TGTGCCACCCAAGGGCTAGCGGGGGTACAAGAGACCCAGTACTTC	CATQGLAGVQETQYF
TRBV9	NA	TRBJ2-1	NA	TGTGCCAGTCAGGGGCACAATGAGCAGTTCTTC	CASQGHNEQFF
TRBV14	NA	TRBJ2-7	NA	TGTGCCAGCAGCAACCAAAGGGGCCTCTACGAGCAGTACTTC	CASSNQRGLYEQYF
TRBV27	NA	TRBJ2-3	TRBD2	TGTGCCAGCAGTCCCAGAAGGGGAATAGCGGGGGGCGCAATCGTTCGGTCAGATACGCAGTATTTT	CASSPRRGIAGGAIVRSDTQYF
TRBV12-3/TRBV12-4	NA	TRBJ2-3	NA	TGTGCCAGCAGATTCGGAGGGTATACGCAGTATTTT	CASRFGGYTQYF
TRBV20-1	few	TRBJ2-3	TRBD2	TGCAGTGCTAGAGACGGAGCGGGGGTGACAGATACGCAGTATTTT	CSARDGAGVTDTQYF
TRBV2	few	TRBJ2-5	NA	TGTGCCAGCAAGGACGGGGGTGTGGAGACCCAGTACTTC	CASKDGGVETQYF
TRBV4-1	NA	TRBJ1-5	NA	TGCGCCAGCAGCCAAGATAGTTCCGCTTATCAGCCCCAGCATTTT	CASSQDSSAYQPQHF
TRBV15	few	TRBJ2-4	NA	TGTGCCACCAGCAGTCGGCCGGGAAACATTCAGTACTTC	CATSSRPGNIQYF
TRBV29-1	NA	TRBJ1-4	TRBD1	TGCAGCGTTGAGTGGACAGGGGATAAGGCGGGTCCGAAGCCGGAACTGTTTTTT	CSVEWTGDKAGPKPELFF
TRBV4-2	NA	TRBJ2-1	TRBD2	TGTGCCAGCAGCCAAGAGAGGCGGGGGGCCCTATCGGGGTTCTTC	CASSQERRGALSGFF
TRBV6-1	NA	TRBJ2-4	NA	TGTGCCAGCAGTGAAGCAAGGTACCTGCAGTACTTC	CASSEARYLQYF
TRBV4-3	NA	TRBJ2-7	TRBD1	TGCGCCAGCAGCCAAGGGGACAGGGTCCTTTACGAGCAGTACTTC	CASSQGDRVLYEQYF
TRBV5-4	NA	TRBJ2-7	NA	TGTGCTAGCAGCCGTCGGGGGTGGTTGGACGAGCAGTACTTC	CASSRRGWLDEQYF
TRBV7-2	NA	TRBJ2-3	TRBD2	TGTGCCAGCAGCTTTGGCGGGGGGGGTTCGGCAGATACGCAGTATTTT	CASSFGGGGSADTQYF
TRBV7-2	few	TRBJ2-3	TRBD2	TGTGCCAGCAGCTCACCTCGGACTAGCGGCCGCACAGATACGCAGTATTTT	CASSSPRTSGRTDTQYF
TRBV11-2	NA	TRBJ2-7	TRBD2	TGTGCCAGCAGCTCGACTAGCGGGGCGACCTACGAGCAGTACTTC	CASSSTSGATYEQYF
TRBV4-2	few	TRBJ2-1	TRBD2	TGTGCCAGCAGCCAAGATCGAGCTAGCGGCTACTACAATGAGCAGTTCTTC	CASSQDRASGYYNEQFF
TRBV6-2/TRBV6-3	few	TRBJ1-1	NA	TGTGCTTCTACCCCGGGAGCTAACACTGAAGCTTTCTTT	CASTPGANTEAFF
TRBV2	NA	TRBJ2-6	NA	TGTGCCGCCGGAGAGGGGGCCAACGTCCTGACTTTC	CAAGEGANVLTF
TRBV7-3	NA	TRBJ2-4	NA	TGTGCCAGCAGCTTAAGTGGGGACTCGCAGTACTTC	CASSLSGDSQYF
TRBV7-2	few	TRBJ2-5	TRBD2	TGTGCCAGCACCTTAGTCGCGGGGGAGGTTATGGAGACCCAGTACTTC	CASTLVAGEVMETQYF
TRBV3-1	NA	TRBJ2-7	NA	TGTGCCAGCAGTGACAGGGGGCATAGCGGGGGGGCCGTTCGATCTAGCTACAATGAGCAGTACTTC	CASSDRGHSGGAVRSSYNEQYF
TRBV28	once	TRBJ2-3	NA	TGTGCCAGCAGGGGCTCAGGGACTGGTGGAGATACGCAGTATTTT	CASRGSGTGGDTQYF
TRBV7-9	NA	TRBJ2-3	TRBD2	TGTGCCAGCAGCCCCAGCGGGGGGGCCATAGATACGCAGTATTTT	CASSPSGGAIDTQYF
TRBV18	few	TRBJ2-7	NA	TGTGCCAGCCGTATCACCTACGAGCAGTACTTC	CASRITYEQYF
TRBV10-3	NA	TRBJ2-5	TRBD1	TGTACCACCGGACAGGCAGAGACCCAGTACTTC	CTTGQAETQYF
TRBV12-3/TRBV12-4	NA	TRBJ2-7	NA	TGTGCCAGCAGTTGGGACCGGTACGAGCAGTACTTC	CASSWDRYEQYF
TRBV7-2	NA	TRBJ2-3	NA	TGTGCCAGCAGCTCCCACTCCCCTAGGAGGGCAGATACGCAGTATTTT	CASSSHSPRRADTQYF
TRBV28	NA	TRBJ1-6	TRBD1	TGTGCCAGCAGTTCCACGGACAGGGGGAATTCACCCCTCCACTTT	CASSSTDRGNSPLHF
TRBV7-9	NA	TRBJ1-4	NA	TGTGCCAGCGGCGAGGGGACAACTAATGAAAAACTGTTTTTT	CASGEGTTNEKLFF
TRBV15	NA	TRBJ1-6	TRBD1	TGTGCCACCAGCAGAGTTGGGACAGGGAATTCACCCCTCCACTTT	CATSRVGTGNSPLHF